The 13 T cell receptor beta chains presented below share a single source sample, sequenced in a study of cytomegalovirus exposure and HLA in healthy donors (dated by TCRdb to 2016 to 2017). Library preparation used the immunoSEQ multiplex PCR assay. For the multiplex PCR, a mixture combining 60 forward primers for TCR Vbeta segments and 13 reverse primers for TCR Jbeta segments was used. Here the immuneACCESS table is served through TCRdb, limited to in-frame sequences with V and J called. Missing clones are a known gap in these copies; in checked studies unresolved V genes cover under half, and the rest lacks a known reason. The sample table lists about 120,000 clones, around 75% of them with a count of one. The ten largest make up 2% to 2.5% of the sample. Sequences were obtained from PBMCs. The receptors shown here come from a man aged 25-45 years in good health and CMV-seronegative.

J is TRBJ1-4 and V is TRBV7-2; D ambiguous. The germline V gene has CDR1 SGHTA and CDR2 FQGNSA. CDR3 length: 16 amino acids. V was cut by 5 bases and J by 0 bases, with 13 bases left in between. CDR3 sequence reads: CASSNLRLATNEKLFF. CDR3 nucleotides: TGTGCCAGCAGCAACCTTAGACTTGCAACTAATGAAAAACTGTTTTTT.

The table lists this clone with a count of one. The chain uses TRBV15 and TRBJ2-7; TRBD1 matches at 9 bases. This CDR3 is 14 amino acids long. Per the germline V gene, CDR1 is LNHNV and CDR2 is YYDKDF (reference sequence). Germline trimming cut 4 bases from V and 5 bases from J; bases unmatched to any gene: 6. The CDR3 spells CATSIWTGDNEQYF. CDR3 sequence (DNA): TGTGCCACCAGCATCTGGACAGGGGACAACGAGCAGTACTTC.

This clone was counted a few times. CDR3 coding DNA: TGTGCCAGCAGCTTTTCGGGGGAGCAGTACTTC. This sequence encodes CASSFSGEQYF. This rearrangement joins TRBV7-2 to TRBJ2-7; tentative D call: TRBD2 (5 bases). CDR1 and CDR2 from the germline V gene are SGHTA and FQGNSA. V was pared by 3 bases and J by 7 bases, with 7 bases between. This CDR3 contains 11 residues. The whole variable domain, filled in from reference TRBV7-2 and TRBJ2-7, reads GAGVSQSPSNKVTEKGKDVELRCDPISGHTALYWYRQSLGQGLEFLIYFQGNSAPDKSGLPSDRFSAERTGGSVSTLTIQRTQQEDSAVYLCASSFSGEQYFGPGTRLTVT.

The chain links TRBV5-4 to TRBJ2-1; TRBD2 aligns across 14 bases. The germline V gene has CDR1 SGHNT and CDR2 YYREEE (reference sequence). The CDR3 sequence is 16 residues long. Germline trimming cut 2 bases from V and 7 bases from J; bases unmatched to any gene: 5. Here the CDR3 reads CASSFGLAGGRNEQFF. The CDR3 DNA reads TGTGCCAGCAGCTTTGGACTAGCGGGGGGAAGAAATGAGCAGTTCTTC.

V is TRBV19 and J is TRBJ1-4, with a possible D match to TRBD1 (5 bases). V was clipped by 3 bases and J by 9 bases, with 11 bases between them. Germline V CDR1 and CDR2: LNHDA, SQIVND (reference sequence). The length of the CDR3 is 13 residues. The DNA of the CDR3 is TGTGCCAGTAGTATTGACAGTTCGAAAAAACTGTTTTTT. It encodes CASSIDSSKKLFF.

The chain couples TRBV30 to TRBJ1-2; TRBD1 aligns across 7 bases. The junction had 11 bases not matched to a gene; V was cut back by 0 bases and J by 4 bases. CDR1 and CDR2 (germline): GTSNPN, SVGIG (reference sequence). This CDR3 is built from 16 residues. The DNA for the CDR3 is TGTGCCTGGAGTGTACAACTAGGGGGCGTGAGCTATGGCTACACCTTC. Its translation: CAWSVQLGGVSYGYTF.

This clone turned up a few times. This chain joins TRBV5-5 and TRBJ1-3, with TRBD1 matching 9 bases. CDR1 SGHKS and CDR2 YYEKEE come from the germline V gene (reference sequence). CDR3 length: 17 residues. Unmatched junction bases numbered 8, after V lost 4 bases and J lost 0 bases. CDR3 region: CASSRGQGFLSGNTIYF. The CDR3 DNA is TGTGCCAGCAGCCGGGGACAGGGTTTTCTCTCTGGAAACACCATATATTTT.

The J gene is TRBJ2-4, the V gene TRBV5-4; 12 positions match TRBD1. CDR3 size: 14 residues. Per the germline V gene, CDR1 is SGHNT and CDR2 is YYREEE (reference sequence). The junction had 6 bases not matched to a gene; V was cut back by 7 bases and J by 7 bases. CDR3 residues: CASGRDRGLNIQYF. The CDR3 DNA sequence: TGTGCCAGCGGCCGGGACAGGGGGCTGAACATTCAGTACTTC.

On this clone: The junction shows a germline mismatch at one end, possibly a read error. The chain employs TRBV7-9 and TRBJ2-3; the match to TRBD2 covers 8 bases. Per germline, CDR1 SEHNR and CDR2 FQNEAQ (reference sequence). The CDR3 has 16 residues. The DNA of the CDR3 is TGTTCCAGCAGCTCGGGTCGGCTAGCGGGTACAGATACGCAGTATTTT. This codes for CSSSSGRLAGTDTQYF. Drawing the rest from reference TRBV7-9 and TRBJ2-3, the complete variable domain is DTGVSQNPRHKITKRGQNVTFRCDPISEHNRLYWYRQTLGQGPEFLTYFQNEAQLEKSRLLSDRFSAERPKGSFSTLEIQRTEQGDSAMYLCSSSSGRLAGTDTQYFGPGTRLTVL.

The chain is built from TRBV4-1 and TRBJ2-7; maybe TRBD2 (5 bases). Germline V gene lookup returns CDR1 MGHRA and CDR2 YSYEKL. V was clipped by 2 bases and J by 4 bases, with 12 bases between them. The CDR3 totals 14 residues. The DNA of the CDR3 is TGCGCCAGCAGCCAACCCCGGGATCCGTACGAGCAGTACTTC. It specifies CASSQPRDPYEQYF.

This sequence joins TRBV4-2 and TRBJ1-1; unclear D gene. Germline V lookup: CDR1 LGHNA, CDR2 YNFKEQ. Trimming left V 1 base short and J 8 bases short, with 20 bases between. This CDR3 spans 16 amino acids. The CDR3 is CASSQGVGAGLLEAFF. As DNA, the CDR3 is TGTGCCAGCAGCCAAGGGGTGGGAGCAGGCCTACTGGAAGCTTTCTTT.

This clone came up a few times. This chain connects TRBV18 to TRBJ2-3; 7 positions agree with TRBD2. In germline, CDR1 is KGHSH, CDR2 LQKENI. CDR3 size: 17 residues. V was clipped by 5 bases and J by 4 bases; unmatched bases: 15. CDR3 DNA: TGTGCCAGCTCATCGAACCCCGCTAGCGGAGGGGCAGATACGCAGTATTTT. This translates into CASSSNPASGGADTQYF.

The gene calls are TRBV28 and TRBJ1-1; 8 positions agree with TRBD1. This CDR3 has 13 residues. Trimming at V came to 6 bases and at J to 3 bases, leaving 3 bases not matched to a gene. From germline, CDR1 is MDHEN and CDR2 SYDVKM. The CDR3, as DNA: TGTGCCAGCAGGGAGGGACAGGACACTGAAGCTTTCTTT. It codes for CASREGQDTEAFF. Combining the CDR3 with reference TRBV28 and TRBJ1-1 gives the whole variable domain DVKVTQSSRYLVKRTGEKVFLECVQDMDHENMFWYRQDPGLGLRLIYFSYDVKMKEKGDIPEGYSVSREKKERFSLILESASTNQTSMYLCASREGQDTEAFFGQGTRLTVV.